This TCR beta chain originates from a study of T cell changes during pregnancy in multiple sclerosis. Germline trimming cut 3 bases from V and 5 bases from J; bases unmatched to any gene: 7. Germline CDR1 and CDR2: SQVTM and ANQGSEA. CDR3 length: 14 residues. The data were produced by immunoSEQ multiplex PCR, yet TCRdb's version contains in-frame clones alone and is incomplete. The data show about 64,000 clones, roughly 96% seen once. The J gene is TRBJ2-1, the V gene TRBV29-1; 7 positions agree with TRBD1. This sequence originates from a female donor with multiple sclerosis, enrolled in a pregnancy study. Sequenced here: CD8+ T cells from peripheral blood mononuclear cells, sampled after pregnancy. The CDR3 DNA is TGCAGCGTTGACCCAAGGGGGCGCAACAATGAGCAGTTCTTC. This encodes CSVDPRGRNNEQFF.